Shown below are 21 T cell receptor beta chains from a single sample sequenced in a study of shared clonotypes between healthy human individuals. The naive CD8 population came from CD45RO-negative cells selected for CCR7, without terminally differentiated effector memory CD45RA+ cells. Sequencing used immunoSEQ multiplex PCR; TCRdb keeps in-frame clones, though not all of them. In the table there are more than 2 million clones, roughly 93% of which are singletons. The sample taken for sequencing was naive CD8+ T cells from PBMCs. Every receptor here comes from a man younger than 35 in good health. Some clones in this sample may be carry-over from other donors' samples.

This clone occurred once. The CDR3 nucleotides are TGTGCCAGCAGTTACTCGATTTCCTACGCCACAGATACGCAGTATTTT. Protein product: CASSYSISYATDTQYF. The chain joins TRBV6-6 to TRBJ2-3; D remains ambiguous. The ends were cut back, 0 bases at V and 2 bases at J, with 12 bases in the middle. The CDR3 is 16 residues long. CDR1 MNHNY and CDR2 SVGAGI come from the germline V gene (reference sequence).

CDR3 sequence (DNA): TGTGCCAGCAGCGTAGATGGGTTGCGCTCAGATACGCAGTATTTT. Translating gives CASSVDGLRSDTQYF. The chain is built from TRBV9 and TRBJ2-3; D remains ambiguous. CDR3 size: 15 residues. The germline V and J ends were trimmed by 0 bases and 4 bases, with 12 bases remaining between them. Germline V gene sequence: CDR1 SGDLS, CDR2 YYNGEE. The whole variable domain, filled in from reference TRBV9 and TRBJ2-3, reads DSGVTQTPKHLITATGQRVTLRCSPRSGDLSVYWYQQSLDQGLQFLIQYYNGEERAKGNILERFSAQQFPDLHSELNLSSLELGDSALYFCASSVDGLRSDTQYFGPGTRLTVL.

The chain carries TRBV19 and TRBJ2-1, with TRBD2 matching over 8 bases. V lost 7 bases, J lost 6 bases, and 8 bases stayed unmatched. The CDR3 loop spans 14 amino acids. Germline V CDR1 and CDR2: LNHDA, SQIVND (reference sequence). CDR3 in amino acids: CASTQPGTSNEQFF. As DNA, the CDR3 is TGTGCCAGTACCCAACCCGGGACTAGCAATGAGCAGTTCTTC.

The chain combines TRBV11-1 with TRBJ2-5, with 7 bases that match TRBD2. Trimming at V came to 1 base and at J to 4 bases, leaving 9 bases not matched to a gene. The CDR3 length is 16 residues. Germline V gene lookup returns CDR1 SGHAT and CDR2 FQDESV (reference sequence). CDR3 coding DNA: TGTGCCAGCAGCTTAGGGGGGGGAGGAAGGCGAGAGACCCAGTACTTC. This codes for CASSLGGGGRRETQYF.

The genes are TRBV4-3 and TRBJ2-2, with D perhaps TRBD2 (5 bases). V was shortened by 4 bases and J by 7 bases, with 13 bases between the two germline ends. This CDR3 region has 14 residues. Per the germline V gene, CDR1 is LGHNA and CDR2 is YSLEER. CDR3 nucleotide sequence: TGCGCCAGCAGCCCGGAGGTGTGGCACGGGGAGCTGTTTTTT. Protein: CASSPEVWHGELFF.

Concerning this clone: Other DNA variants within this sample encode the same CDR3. The CDR3 region is CASSLDSNQPQHF. Here the CDR3 DNA reads TGCGCCAGCAGCTTGGATAGCAATCAGCCCCAGCATTTT. The V and J genes are TRBV5-1 and TRBJ1-5; D gene uncertain. The germline V gene encodes CDR1 SGHRS and CDR2 YFSETQ. V gave up 0 bases and J gave up 0 bases, with 1 base separating them. This CDR3 region has 13 residues.

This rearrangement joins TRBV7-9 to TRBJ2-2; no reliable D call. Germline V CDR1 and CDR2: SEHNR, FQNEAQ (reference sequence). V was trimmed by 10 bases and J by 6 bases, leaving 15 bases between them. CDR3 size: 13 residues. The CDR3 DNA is TGTGCCACCGACCTCTATGGGGCCGGGGAGCTGTTTTTT. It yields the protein CATDLYGAGELFF. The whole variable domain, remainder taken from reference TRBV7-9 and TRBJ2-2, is DTGVSQNPRHKITKRGQNVTFRCDPISEHNRLYWYRQTLGQGPEFLTYFQNEAQLEKSRLLSDRFSAERPKGSFSTLEIQRTEQGDSAMYLCATDLYGAGELFFGEGSRLTVL.

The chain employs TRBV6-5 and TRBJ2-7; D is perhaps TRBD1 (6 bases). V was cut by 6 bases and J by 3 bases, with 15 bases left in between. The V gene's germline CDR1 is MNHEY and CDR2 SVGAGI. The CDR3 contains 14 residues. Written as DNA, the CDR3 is TGTGCCAGCAGCTTACAGGGTCTCCTCTACGAGCAGTACTTC. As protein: CASSLQGLLYEQYF.

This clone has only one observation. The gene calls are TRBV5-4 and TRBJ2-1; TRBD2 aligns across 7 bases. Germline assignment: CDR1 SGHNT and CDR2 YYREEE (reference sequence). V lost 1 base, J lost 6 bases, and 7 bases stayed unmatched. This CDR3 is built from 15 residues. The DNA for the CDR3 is TGTGCCAGCAGCTTGCTCAGCGGGGACCCCAATGAGCAGTTCTTC. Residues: CASSLLSGDPNEQFF.

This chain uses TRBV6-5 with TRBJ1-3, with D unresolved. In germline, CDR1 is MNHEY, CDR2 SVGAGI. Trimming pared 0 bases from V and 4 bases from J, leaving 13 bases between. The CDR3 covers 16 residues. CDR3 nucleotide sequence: TGTGCCAGCAGTTACTCGATCGCTAAGGGAGGAAACACCATATATTTT. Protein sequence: CASSYSIAKGGNTIYF.

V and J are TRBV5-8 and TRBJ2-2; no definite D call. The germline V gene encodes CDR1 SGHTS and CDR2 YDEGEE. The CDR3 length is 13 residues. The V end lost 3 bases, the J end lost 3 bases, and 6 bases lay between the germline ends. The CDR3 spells CASSSPYTGELFF. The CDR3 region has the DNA TGTGCCAGCAGCTCGCCATACACCGGGGAGCTGTTTTTT.

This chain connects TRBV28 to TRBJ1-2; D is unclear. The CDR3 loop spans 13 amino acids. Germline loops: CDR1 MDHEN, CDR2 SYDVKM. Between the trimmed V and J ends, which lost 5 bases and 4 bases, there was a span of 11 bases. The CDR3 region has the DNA TGTGCCAGCAGTCCGGGCAGCTTCTATGGCTACACCTTC. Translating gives CASSPGSFYGYTF.

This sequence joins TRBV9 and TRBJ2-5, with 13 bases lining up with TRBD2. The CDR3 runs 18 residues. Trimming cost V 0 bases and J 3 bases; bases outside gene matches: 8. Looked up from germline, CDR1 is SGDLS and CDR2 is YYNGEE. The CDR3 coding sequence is TGTGCCAGCAGCGTAGGCAGGCGGGGGACTAGCGGGAAAGAGACCCAGTACTTC. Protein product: CASSVGRRGTSGKETQYF.

The CDR3 here is CASSTRTSGNTGELFF. CDR3 bases: TGTGCCAGCAGCACCCGGACTAGCGGGAACACCGGGGAGCTGTTTTTT. The rearrangement links TRBV11-3 to TRBJ2-2; 10 bases fit TRBD2. This CDR3 comprises 16 residues. Germline V gives CDR1 SGHNT, CDR2 YENEEA. Trimming took 5 bases from V and 1 from J; bases not matched to a gene: 4.

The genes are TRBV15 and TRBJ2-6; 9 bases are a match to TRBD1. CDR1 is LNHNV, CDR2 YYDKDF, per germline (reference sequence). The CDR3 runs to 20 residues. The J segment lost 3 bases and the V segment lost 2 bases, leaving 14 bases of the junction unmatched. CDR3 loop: CATSRLPPGQGGFGANVLTF. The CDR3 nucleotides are TGTGCCACCAGCAGATTACCCCCGGGACAGGGAGGCTTTGGGGCCAACGTCCTGACTTTC. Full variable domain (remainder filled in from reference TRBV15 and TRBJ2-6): DAMVIQNPRYQVTQFGKPVTLSCSQTLNHNVMYWYQQKSSQAPKLLFHYYDKDFNNEADTPDNFQSRRPNTSFCFLDIRSPGLGDTAMYLCATSRLPPGQGGFGANVLTFGAGSRLTVL.

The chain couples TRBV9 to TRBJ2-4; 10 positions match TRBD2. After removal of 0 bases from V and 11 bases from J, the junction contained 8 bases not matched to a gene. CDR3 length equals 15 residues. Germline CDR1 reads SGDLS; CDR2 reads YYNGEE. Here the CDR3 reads CASSVGTSGTGFQYF. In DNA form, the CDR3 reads TGTGCCAGCAGCGTAGGTACTAGCGGGACCGGATTTCAGTACTTC. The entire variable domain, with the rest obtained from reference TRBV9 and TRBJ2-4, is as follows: DSGVTQTPKHLITATGQRVTLRCSPRSGDLSVYWYQQSLDQGLQFLIQYYNGEERAKGNILERFSAQQFPDLHSELNLSSLELGDSALYFCASSVGTSGTGFQYFGAGTRLSVL.

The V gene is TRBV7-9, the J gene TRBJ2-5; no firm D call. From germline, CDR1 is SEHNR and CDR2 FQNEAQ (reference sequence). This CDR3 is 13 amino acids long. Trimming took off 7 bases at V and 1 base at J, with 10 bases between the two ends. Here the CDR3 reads CASTLTIQETQYF. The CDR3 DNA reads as TGTGCCAGCACCTTGACCATCCAAGAGACCCAGTACTTC.

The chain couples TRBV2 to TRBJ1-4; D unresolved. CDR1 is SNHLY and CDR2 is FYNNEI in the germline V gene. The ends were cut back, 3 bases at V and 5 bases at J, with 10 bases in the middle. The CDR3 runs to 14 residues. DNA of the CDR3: TGTGCCAGCAGTGATGGAGCAGAGAATGAAAAACTGTTTTTT. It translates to CASSDGAENEKLFF.

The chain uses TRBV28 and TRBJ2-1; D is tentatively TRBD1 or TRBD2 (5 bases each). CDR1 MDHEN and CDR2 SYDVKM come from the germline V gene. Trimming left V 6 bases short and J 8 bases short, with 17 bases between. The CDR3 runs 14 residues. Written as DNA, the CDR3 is TGTGCCAGCAGGCCGGGACCGCCCAACGATGAGCAGTTCTTC. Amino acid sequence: CASRPGPPNDEQFF.

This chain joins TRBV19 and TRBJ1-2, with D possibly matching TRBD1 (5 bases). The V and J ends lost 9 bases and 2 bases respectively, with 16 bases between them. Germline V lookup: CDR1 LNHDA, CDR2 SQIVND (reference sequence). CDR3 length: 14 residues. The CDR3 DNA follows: TGTGCCAGCAGGGCCCCCGGGGGAAACTATGGCTACACCTTC. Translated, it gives CASRAPGGNYGYTF.

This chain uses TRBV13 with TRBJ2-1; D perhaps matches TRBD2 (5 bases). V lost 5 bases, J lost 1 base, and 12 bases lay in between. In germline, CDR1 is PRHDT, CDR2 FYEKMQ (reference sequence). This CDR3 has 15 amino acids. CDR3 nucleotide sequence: TGTGCCAGCAGCCTTTCGGGAAGGTCCTACAATGAGCAGTTCTTC. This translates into CASSLSGRSYNEQFF. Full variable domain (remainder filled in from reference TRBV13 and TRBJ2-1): AAGVIQSPRHLIKEKRETATLKCYPIPRHDTVYWYQQGPGQDPQFLISFYEKMQSDKGSIPDRFSAQQFSDYHSELNMSSLELGDSALYFCASSLSGRSYNEQFFGPGTRLTVL.